This T cell receptor beta chain was captured in a study of low-dose radiotherapy and immunotherapy resistance in tumors. Overall study context: With 1 Gy per fraction every two weeks, Cohort 2 accumulated 13 Gy across 26 weeks.

Time point given: before trial treatment. The donors, trial participants, received nivolumab, ipilimumab, aspirin, low-dose cyclophosphamide and low-dose radiotherapy. TRAV and TRBV primers primed cDNA for both TCRalpha and TCRbeta. The authors amplified TCRs for 20 to 25 PCR cycles with a constant-region primer and a V-primer adapter. Following isolation, mRNA was amplified via in vitro transcription. One entry per CDR3 protein, called by TCRdb with MiXCR from the reads. The sample contains tens of thousands of distinct CDR3 sequences, less than 30% of which appear only once. This clonotype was observed at least ten times. The V and J ends lost 4 bases and 0 bases respectively, with 7 bases between them. The CDR3 consists of 14 residues. The germline CDR1 and CDR2 sequences are SNHLY and FYNNEI.

The chain employs TRBV2 and TRBJ1-5; D gene ambiguous. The source was PBMCs, collected before treatment. The source is a male donor with rectosigmoid adenocarcinoma. CDR3 coding DNA: TGTGCCAGCAGTGCTTTGGGTAGCAATCAGCCCCAGCATTTT. It translates to CASSALGSNQPQHF. The variable domain in full, completed from reference TRBV2 and TRBJ1-5, reads EPEVTQTPSHQVTQMGQEVILRCVPISNHLYFYWYRQILGQKVEFLVSFYNNEISEKSEIFDDQFSVERPDGSNFTLKIRSTKLEDSAMYFCASSALGSNQPQHFGDGTRLSIL.